The present entry profiles one TCR beta chain with its context. Per the study methods: The assay estimated nucleated cells by amplifying reference gene primers. The repertoire was sequenced with immunoSEQ multiplex PCR; TCRdb's copy has only in-frame clones and lacks some. D and trimming were read from the DNA, whereas the V and J calls and clone size are those reported in that table. The sample includes around 110,000 clones, more than 70% of them seen just once. The sample originates from a study of blood T cell repertoires in COVID-19. Study as a whole: Sites in the United States, Italy and Spain provided acute and convalescent COVID-19 samples.

The sequenced sample consisted of peripheral blood. The source of this sequence is a human donor in a cohort sampled during active COVID-19.

The CDR3 here is CASSLGQLAKNIQYF. The CDR3 DNA reads as TGTGCCAGCAGCTTAGGACAGTTAGCCAAAAACATTCAGTACTTC. The chain combines TRBV13 with TRBJ2-4; D is uncertain. The germline V and J ends were trimmed by 0 bases and 0 bases, with 6 bases remaining between them. CDR1 and CDR2 from the germline V gene are PRHDT and FYEKMQ (reference sequence). This CDR3 is 15 amino acids long.